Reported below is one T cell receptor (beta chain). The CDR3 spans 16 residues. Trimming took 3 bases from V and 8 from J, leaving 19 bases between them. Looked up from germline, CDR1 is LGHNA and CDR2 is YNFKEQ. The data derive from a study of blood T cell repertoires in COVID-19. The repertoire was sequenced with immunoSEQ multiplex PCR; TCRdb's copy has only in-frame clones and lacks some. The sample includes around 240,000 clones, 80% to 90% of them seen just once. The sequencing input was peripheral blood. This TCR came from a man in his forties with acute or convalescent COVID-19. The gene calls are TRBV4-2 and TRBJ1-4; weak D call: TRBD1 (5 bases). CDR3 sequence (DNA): TGTGCCAGCAGCCACCGATTAACAGGTGAAGGGGAAAAACTGTTTTTT. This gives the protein CASSHRLTGEGEKLFF.